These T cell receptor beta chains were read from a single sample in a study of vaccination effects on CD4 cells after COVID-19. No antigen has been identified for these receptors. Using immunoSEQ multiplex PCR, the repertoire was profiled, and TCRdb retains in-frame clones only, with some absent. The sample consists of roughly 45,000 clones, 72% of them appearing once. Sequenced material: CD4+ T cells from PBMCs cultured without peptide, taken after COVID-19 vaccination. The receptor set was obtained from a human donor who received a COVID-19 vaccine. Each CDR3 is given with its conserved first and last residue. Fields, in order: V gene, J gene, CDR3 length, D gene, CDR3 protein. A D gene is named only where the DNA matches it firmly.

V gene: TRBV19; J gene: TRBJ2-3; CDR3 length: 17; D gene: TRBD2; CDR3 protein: CASSQSGLARGPGTQYF
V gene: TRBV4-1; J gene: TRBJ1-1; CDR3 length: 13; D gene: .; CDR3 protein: CASSQARTSEAFF
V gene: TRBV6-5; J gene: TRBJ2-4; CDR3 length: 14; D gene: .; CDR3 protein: CASRPDASQGRQYF
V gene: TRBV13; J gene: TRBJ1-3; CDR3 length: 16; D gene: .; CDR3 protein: CASSFYADFSGNTIYF
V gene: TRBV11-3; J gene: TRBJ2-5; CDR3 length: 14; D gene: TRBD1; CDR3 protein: CASSSGTGRETQYF
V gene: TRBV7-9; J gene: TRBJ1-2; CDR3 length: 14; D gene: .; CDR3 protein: CASPKEGGPYGYTF
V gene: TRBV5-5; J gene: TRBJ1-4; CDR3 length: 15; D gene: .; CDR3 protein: CASSWGSQPNEKLFF
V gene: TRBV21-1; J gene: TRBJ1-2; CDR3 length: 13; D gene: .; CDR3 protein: CASRPGGQGIYTF
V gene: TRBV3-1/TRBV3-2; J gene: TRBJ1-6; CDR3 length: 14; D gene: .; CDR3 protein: CASSQDKGFSPLHF
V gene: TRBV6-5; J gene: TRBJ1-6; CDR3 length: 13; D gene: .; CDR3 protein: CASSRETNSPLHF
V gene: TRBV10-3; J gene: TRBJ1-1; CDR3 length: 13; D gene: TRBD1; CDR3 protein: CAIGETGDTEAFF
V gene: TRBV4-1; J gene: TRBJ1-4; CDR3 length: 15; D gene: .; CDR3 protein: CASSNKDRVNEKLFF
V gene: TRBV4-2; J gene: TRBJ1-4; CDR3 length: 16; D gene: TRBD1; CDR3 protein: CASSQDEGQGSEKLFF
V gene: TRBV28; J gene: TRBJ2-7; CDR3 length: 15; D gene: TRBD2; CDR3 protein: CASSNGTSGSDEQYF
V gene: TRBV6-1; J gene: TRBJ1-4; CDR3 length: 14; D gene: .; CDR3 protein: CASIPQGSSEKLFF
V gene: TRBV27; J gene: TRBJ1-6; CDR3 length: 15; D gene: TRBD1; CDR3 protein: CASRDRATINSPLHF
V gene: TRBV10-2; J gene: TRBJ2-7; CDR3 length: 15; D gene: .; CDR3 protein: CASSQTRTFIYEQYF
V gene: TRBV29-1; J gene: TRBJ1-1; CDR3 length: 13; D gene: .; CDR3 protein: CSVGGGLNTEAFF
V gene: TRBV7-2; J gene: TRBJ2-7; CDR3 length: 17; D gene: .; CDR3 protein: CASSQRAWGWDLDEQYF
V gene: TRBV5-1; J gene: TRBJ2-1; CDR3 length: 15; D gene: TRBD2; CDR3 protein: CASSLSSGRANEQFF
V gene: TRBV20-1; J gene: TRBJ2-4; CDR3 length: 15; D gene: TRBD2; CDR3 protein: CSASPRTSAKNIQYF
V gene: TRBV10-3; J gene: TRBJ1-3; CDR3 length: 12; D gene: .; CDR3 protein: CAISGSGNTIYF
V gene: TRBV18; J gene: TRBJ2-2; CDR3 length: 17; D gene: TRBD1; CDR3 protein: CASSPSPDRGQTGELFF
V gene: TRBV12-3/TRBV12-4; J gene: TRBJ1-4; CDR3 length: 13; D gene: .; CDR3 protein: CASSLATNEKLFF
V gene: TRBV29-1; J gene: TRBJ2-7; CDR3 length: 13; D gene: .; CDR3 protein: CSVVKKAGTQQYF
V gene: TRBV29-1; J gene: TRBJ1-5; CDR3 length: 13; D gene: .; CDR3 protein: CSVVEDGNQPQHF
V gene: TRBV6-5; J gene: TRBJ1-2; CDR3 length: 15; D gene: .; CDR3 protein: CASSYTGTTLYGYTF
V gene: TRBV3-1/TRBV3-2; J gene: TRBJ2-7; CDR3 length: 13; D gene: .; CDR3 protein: CASSQTLVYEQYF
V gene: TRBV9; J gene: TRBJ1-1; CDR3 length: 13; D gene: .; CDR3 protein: CASSVGTFERAFF
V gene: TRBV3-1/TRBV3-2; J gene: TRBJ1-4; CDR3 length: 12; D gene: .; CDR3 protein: CASSRRDEKLFF
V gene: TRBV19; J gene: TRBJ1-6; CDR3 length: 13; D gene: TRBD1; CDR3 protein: CASTRQGNSPLHF
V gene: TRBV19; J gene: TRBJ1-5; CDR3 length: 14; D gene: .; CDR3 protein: CASSRQGMSQPQHF
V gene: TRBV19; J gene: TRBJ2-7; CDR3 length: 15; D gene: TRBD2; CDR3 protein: CASSIVGGGAYEQYF
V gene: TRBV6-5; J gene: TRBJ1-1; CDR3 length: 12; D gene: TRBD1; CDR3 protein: CASSTGTGGAFF
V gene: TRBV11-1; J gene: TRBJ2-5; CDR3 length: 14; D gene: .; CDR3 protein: CASSLNRGAETQYF
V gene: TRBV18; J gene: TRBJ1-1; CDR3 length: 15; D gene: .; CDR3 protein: CASSPSGAGNTEAFF
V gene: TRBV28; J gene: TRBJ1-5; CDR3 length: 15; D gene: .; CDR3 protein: CASSSLAGPDQPQHF
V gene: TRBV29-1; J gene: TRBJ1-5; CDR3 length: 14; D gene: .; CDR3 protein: CSVEEFGGDQPQHF
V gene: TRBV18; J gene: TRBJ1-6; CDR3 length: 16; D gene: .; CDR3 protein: CASSPQARGWGSPLHF
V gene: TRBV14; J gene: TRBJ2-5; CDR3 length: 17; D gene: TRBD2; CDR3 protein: CASSPGLGAGDEETQYF
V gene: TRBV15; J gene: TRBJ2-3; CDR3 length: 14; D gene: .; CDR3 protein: CATSKGPGVDTQYF
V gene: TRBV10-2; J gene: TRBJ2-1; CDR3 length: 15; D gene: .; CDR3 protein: CASSAEPSSYNEQFF
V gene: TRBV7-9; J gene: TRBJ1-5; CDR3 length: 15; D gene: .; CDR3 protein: CASSPTDHRNQPQHF
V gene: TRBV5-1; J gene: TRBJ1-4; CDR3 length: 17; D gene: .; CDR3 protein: CASSPGMLGSTNEKLFF
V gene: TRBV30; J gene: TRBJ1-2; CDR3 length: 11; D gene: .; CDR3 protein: CAWSLGYGYTF
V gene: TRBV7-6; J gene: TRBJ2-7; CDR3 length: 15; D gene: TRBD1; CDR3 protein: CASSLEGATSYEQYF